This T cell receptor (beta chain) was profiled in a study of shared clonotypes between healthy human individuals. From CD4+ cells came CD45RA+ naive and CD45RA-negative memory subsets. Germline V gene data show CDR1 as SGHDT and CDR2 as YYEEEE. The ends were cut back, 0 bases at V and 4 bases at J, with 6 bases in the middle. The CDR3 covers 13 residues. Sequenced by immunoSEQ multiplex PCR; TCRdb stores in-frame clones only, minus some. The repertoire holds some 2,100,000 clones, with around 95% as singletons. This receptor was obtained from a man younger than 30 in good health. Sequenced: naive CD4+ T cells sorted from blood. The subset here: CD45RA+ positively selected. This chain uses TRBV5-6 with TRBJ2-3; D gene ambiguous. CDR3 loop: CASSLAIADTQYF. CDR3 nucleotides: TGTGCCAGCAGCTTGGCCATAGCAGATACGCAGTATTTT.